A single sample is the source of the 30 T cell receptor beta chains below, sequenced in a study of shared clonotypes between healthy human individuals. Profiled with immunoSEQ multiplex PCR; TCRdb holds only in-frame clones, not every one. This repertoire shows 2.5 million or so clones, about 92% found once; its top ten account for under 0.15%. Material for sequencing was naive CD4+ T cells sorted from blood. Subset in this sample: CD45RA+ positively selected. The origin of the receptors is a man aged 18-30 years in good health.

J is TRBJ2-7 and V is TRBV7-2, with 9 bases identical to TRBD1. J lost 0 bases, V lost 5 bases, and 5 bases had no gene match. This CDR3 is 15 amino acids long. Germline loops: CDR1 SGHTA, CDR2 FQGNSA. CDR3 residues: CASSAGTGSSYEQYF. The CDR3 DNA reads TGTGCCAGCAGCGCCGGGACAGGGTCCTCCTACGAGCAGTACTTC.

This chain connects TRBV6-6 to TRBJ2-3; no definite D call. Trimming took 6 bases from V and 0 from J, leaving 10 bases between them. The CDR3 extends over 14 amino acids. CDR1 and CDR2 from the germline V gene are MNHNY and SVGAGI (reference sequence). CDR3 region: CASSLTESTDTQYF. CDR3 bases: TGTGCCAGCAGCCTAACGGAGAGCACAGATACGCAGTATTTT.

J is TRBJ1-2 and V is TRBV6-5, with TRBD1 matching 8 bases. This CDR3 is built from 15 residues. In germline, CDR1 is MNHEY, CDR2 SVGAGI. V lost 6 bases and J lost 2; bases outside the gene matches: 8. The CDR3 DNA reads TGTGCCAGCAGGCCCCCAGGGGGCTCAAACTATGGCTACACCTTC. It is translated as CASRPPGGSNYGYTF.

The chain employs TRBV6-1 and TRBJ2-1; D unresolved. The CDR3 consists of 15 residues. V shed 1 base and J shed 1 base, with 8 bases lying between them. CDR1 and CDR2 (germline): MNHNS, SASEGT. CDR3 amino acids: CASSEGPASYNEQFF. The CDR3 DNA is TGTGCCAGCAGTGAAGGGCCCGCTTCCTACAATGAGCAGTTCTTC.

CDR3 sequence reads: CASSLARDRGDLNEKLFF. The CDR3 coding sequence is TGCGCCAGCAGCTTGGCAAGGGACAGAGGGGACCTTAATGAAAAACTGTTTTTT. J is TRBJ1-4 and V is TRBV5-1, with 7 bases lining up with TRBD1. CDR3 length: 18 amino acids. Germline V gene data show CDR1 as SGHRS and CDR2 as YFSETQ. The V segment lost 0 bases and the J segment 4 bases; nucleotides outside the gene matches: 12.

J is TRBJ2-5 and V is TRBV4-1, with D perhaps TRBD1 (5 bases). The J call may not be correct, given that the DNA end is closer to TRBJ2-7. The CDR3 is 14 residues long. Germline CDR1 reads MGHRA; CDR2 reads YSYEKL. In DNA, the CDR3 is TGCGCCAGCAGCCAAGAAGGGGCGCGTTACGAGCAGTACTTC. The encoded protein is CASSQEGARYEQYF.

The chain joins TRBV28 to TRBJ1-3; no clear D gene. V was clipped by 7 bases and J by 9 bases, with 16 bases between them. Germline lookup yields CDR1 MDHEN and CDR2 SYDVKM. CDR3 length: 13 residues. The CDR3 DNA reads as TGTGCCAGCACTAGCCCGCTTTGGGTCACCATATATTTT. This translates into CASTSPLWVTIYF.

The chain has TRBV29-1 and TRBJ2-2; 7 positions agree with TRBD1. V trimming: 5 bases; J trimming: 4 bases; junction bases outside the gene matches: 7. CDR1 and CDR2 (germline): SQVTM, ANQGSEA. The length of the CDR3 is 14 residues. CDR3 bases: TGCAGCGTTCTTTCACAGGGGATCACCGGGGAGCTGTTTTTT. It codes for CSVLSQGITGELFF.

This clone was detected once. J is TRBJ2-7 and V is TRBV7-9; D is perhaps TRBD1 (7 bases). The CDR3 is 15 amino acids. V was pared by 4 bases and J by 4 bases, with 17 bases between. Germline-derived CDR1 and CDR2 are SEHNR and FQNEAQ (reference sequence). In DNA, the CDR3 is TGTGCCAGCAGCTACTTGGGGGGACAGACATACGAGCAGTACTTC. It translates to CASSYLGGQTYEQYF.

To note about this clone: The same CDR3 is also encoded by other DNA sequences in this sample. V usage is TRBV5-1 and J usage is TRBJ2-5; the D gene could be TRBD1 or TRBD2 (5 bases each). CDR1 is SGHRS, CDR2 YFSETQ, per germline. The CDR3 is 14 residues long. V was cut by 4 bases and J by 1 base, with 11 bases left in between. The CDR3 DNA reads as TGCGCCAGCAGCCCCCCGGGGACCCAAGAGACCCAGTACTTC. Its protein is CASSPPGTQETQYF.

This clone has just one count. V and J are TRBV19 and TRBJ2-2, with unresolved D. The V gene's germline CDR1 is LNHDA and CDR2 SQIVND (reference sequence). The ends were cut back, 3 bases at V and 3 bases at J, with 11 bases in the middle. The CDR3 runs to 15 residues. The CDR3, as DNA: TGTGCCAGTAGTATTACTACAGCGCACACCGGGGAGCTGTTTTTT. Its translation is CASSITTAHTGELFF.

The CDR3 region is CATSRDRGRGPEAFF. CDR3 DNA sequence: TGTGCCACCAGCAGAGATCGGGGCAGGGGACCTGAAGCTTTCTTT. The gene calls are TRBV15 and TRBJ1-1; maybe TRBD1 (6 bases). The V gene's germline CDR1 is LNHNV and CDR2 YYDKDF (reference sequence). Deletions cut 0 bases from V and 6 bases from J, with 14 bases between. The CDR3 runs 15 residues.

The chain combines TRBV6-1 with TRBJ1-2, with 7 bases fitting TRBD1. Germline V lookup: CDR1 MNHNS, CDR2 SASEGT. After removal of 5 bases from V and 4 bases from J, the junction contained 7 bases not matched to a gene. The CDR3 totals 14 residues. The DNA of the CDR3 is TGTGCCAGCAGTATAGGGGGCTCTAGCTATGGCTACACCTTC. It translates to CASSIGGSSYGYTF.

The rearrangement uses TRBV19 and TRBJ1-6, with a weak D call TRBD1 (5 bases). There are 13 residues in the CDR3. Trimming shortened V by 9 bases and J by 10 bases, and 16 bases separated the two germline ends. Per germline, CDR1 LNHDA and CDR2 SQIVND (reference sequence). CDR3 nucleotide sequence: TGTGCCAGCCCGGGGGGATTTGGGTCACCCCTCCACTTT. Translation gives CASPGGFGSPLHF.

CDR3 residues: CASSLRDSENSPLHF. The CDR3 coding sequence is TGTGCCAGCAGCCTCCGGGACAGCGAAAATTCACCCCTCCACTTT. The chain has TRBV7-8 and TRBJ1-6, with 7 bases lining up with TRBD1. Germline V CDR1 and CDR2: SGHVS, FQNEAQ. J was trimmed by 7 bases and V by 5 bases; bases with no gene match: 8. This CDR3 contains 15 residues.

The rearrangement links TRBV9 to TRBJ1-4; D perhaps matches TRBD1 (5 bases). In germline, CDR1 is SGDLS, CDR2 YYNGEE. Trimming took 2 bases from V and 8 from J, leaving 16 bases between them. CDR3 length equals 15 residues. CDR3 in DNA: TGTGCCAGCAGCGTCCAGGGTGGGCCTGCCGAAAAACTGTTTTTT. This sequence encodes CASSVQGGPAEKLFF.

The chain combines TRBV19 with TRBJ2-2; 8 nucleotides line up with TRBD2. Trimming took 5 bases from V and 1 from J; bases not matched to a gene: 3. The length of the CDR3 is 15 residues. The germline V gene has CDR1 LNHDA and CDR2 SQIVND (reference sequence). The DNA for the CDR3 is TGTGCCAGTAGTCAGCGGGAGAAGAACACCGGGGAGCTGTTTTTT. Protein sequence: CASSQREKNTGELFF. The complete variable domain, with remaining parts taken from reference TRBV19 and TRBJ2-2, reads DGGITQSPKYLFRKEGQNVTLSCEQNLNHDAMYWYRQDPGQGLRLIYYSQIVNDFQKGDIAEGYSVSREKKESFPLTVTSAQKNPTAFYLCASSQREKNTGELFFGEGSRLTVL.

Comment on this clone: A read error may account for a junction end that differs from germline. This sample includes further DNA sequences coding for the same CDR3. The chain carries TRBV6-1 and TRBJ2-3; D might be TRBD1 (5 bases). The CDR3 has 12 amino acids. CDR1 and CDR2 from the germline V gene are MNHNS and SASEGT. The CDR3 here is CASSGGTDTQYF. In nucleotides, the CDR3 is TGTGCCAGCAGTGGGGGCACGGATACGCAGTATTTT.

The chain links TRBV5-1 to TRBJ2-3; D not resolved. With 3 bases removed from V and 1 base from J, the gap between germline ends came to 12 bases. Per the germline V gene, CDR1 is SGHRS and CDR2 is YFSETQ. The CDR3 totals 15 residues. This CDR3 reads CASSSGFSGTDTQYF. CDR3 DNA sequence: TGCGCCAGCAGCTCCGGGTTTTCTGGCACAGATACGCAGTATTTT.

The chain couples TRBV5-1 to TRBJ1-5; TRBD1 matches 8 bases. CDR3 length: 14 amino acids. Looked up from germline, CDR1 is SGHRS and CDR2 is YFSETQ. Trimming took 4 bases from V and 13 from J; bases not matched to a gene: 13. CDR3 bases: TGCGCCAGCAGCGAAGGGACAGGAGGAGGCCCACAGCATTTT. This codes for CASSEGTGGGPQHF.

The CDR3 coding sequence is TGCGCCAGCAGCTTGGATGTAGCGTCTCAGGGGTTCTTC. Protein sequence: CASSLDVASQGFF. The chain joins TRBV5-1 to TRBJ2-1; D assignment may be TRBD1 or TRBD2 (5 bases each). CDR3 length: 13 amino acids. Germline V gene lookup returns CDR1 SGHRS and CDR2 YFSETQ. V lost 0 bases and J lost 15, with 16 bases in between.

This clone was seen a single time. This chain uses TRBV4-3 with TRBJ1-1; D is unresolved. The CDR3 is made up of 16 amino acids. Germline assignment: CDR1 LGHNA and CDR2 YSLEER. The V gene lost 0 bases and the J gene lost 0 bases, with 11 bases spanning the gap. CDR3 sequence: CASSQEAGRMNTEAFF. The CDR3 DNA follows: TGCGCCAGCAGCCAAGAAGCGGGCAGGATGAACACTGAAGCTTTCTTT.

The chain couples TRBV5-6 to TRBJ2-5, with 12 bases identical to TRBD2. Per the germline V gene, CDR1 is SGHDT and CDR2 is YYEEEE. This CDR3 is built from 16 residues. V was clipped by 0 bases and J by 1 base; unmatched bases: 1. This chain's CDR3 is CASSLGTSGAQETQYF. CDR3 DNA: TGTGCCAGCAGCTTGGGGACTAGCGGGGCCCAAGAGACCCAGTACTTC.

The rearrangement links TRBV7-2 to TRBJ2-1; tentative D call: TRBD2 (5 bases). V gave up 1 base and J gave up 6 bases, with 13 bases separating them. The CDR3 is 15 amino acids. Germline assignment: CDR1 SGHTA and CDR2 FQGNSA. The CDR3 sequence: CASSLVELVLNEQFF. The DNA for the CDR3 is TGTGCCAGCAGCTTAGTAGAACTAGTTCTCAATGAGCAGTTCTTC.

This chain connects TRBV10-3 to TRBJ2-1; D possibly corresponds to TRBD1 (7 bases). The CDR3 runs to 17 residues. CDR1 and CDR2 (germline): ENHRY, SYGVKD. V was cut by 4 bases and J by 0 bases, with 16 bases left in between. CDR3 region: CAISGVADRSSYNEQFF. CDR3 in DNA: TGTGCCATCAGTGGGGTAGCGGACAGGAGCTCCTACAATGAGCAGTTCTTC.

The chain joins TRBV7-9 to TRBJ2-7; tentative D call: TRBD1 (6 bases). This CDR3 contains 17 residues. V lost 5 bases to trimming and J lost 0 bases, with 20 bases between them. Per the germline V gene, CDR1 is SEHNR and CDR2 is FQNEAQ (reference sequence). This CDR3 reads CASSPSRPGASSYEQYF. CDR3 DNA: TGTGCCAGCAGCCCTTCCCGTCCAGGGGCGAGCTCCTACGAGCAGTACTTC.

Regarding this clone: This sample also contains other DNA sequences that code for the same CDR3. The rearrangement joins TRBV11-3 to TRBJ1-2; tentatively, D is TRBD1 (5 bases). V was shortened by 1 base and J by 7 bases, with 7 bases between the two germline ends. The CDR3 totals 12 residues. Germline V lookup: CDR1 SGHNT, CDR2 YENEEA. The CDR3 region has the DNA TGTGCCAGCAGCTTAGGGGGGACTGGCTACACCTTC. Its protein is CASSLGGTGYTF.

The chain employs TRBV27 and TRBJ1-5; D might be TRBD1 (6 bases). Deletions cut 8 bases from V and 0 bases from J, with 20 bases between. This CDR3 region has 17 residues. The germline CDR1 and CDR2 sequences are MNHEY and SMNVEV (reference sequence). This chain's CDR3 is CASRGGRGSDSNQPQHF. The CDR3 coding sequence is TGTGCCAGCCGGGGGGGCAGGGGATCCGATAGCAATCAGCCCCAGCATTTT.

CDR3 loop: CASSLIAGGRSTDTQYF. As DNA, the CDR3 is TGCGCCAGCAGCTTAATAGCGGGGGGGCGAAGCACAGATACGCAGTATTTT. The chain links TRBV5-1 to TRBJ2-3, with 11 bases identical to TRBD2. CDR3 size: 17 residues. V trimming: 2 bases; J trimming: 0 bases; junction bases outside the gene matches: 5. Germline V lookup: CDR1 SGHRS, CDR2 YFSETQ.

Only one count was recorded for this clone. A junction end diverges from the germline sequence, so it may reflect a read error. This rearrangement joins TRBV11-2 to TRBJ1-3; D remains unclear. The CDR3 sequence is 17 residues long. Germline values: CDR1 SGHAT, CDR2 FQNNGV. CDR3 coding DNA: TGTGCCAGCAGCCTAGAACGGCCCGCCGTCTCTGGAAACACCATATATTTT. Residues: CASSLERPAVSGNTIYF.